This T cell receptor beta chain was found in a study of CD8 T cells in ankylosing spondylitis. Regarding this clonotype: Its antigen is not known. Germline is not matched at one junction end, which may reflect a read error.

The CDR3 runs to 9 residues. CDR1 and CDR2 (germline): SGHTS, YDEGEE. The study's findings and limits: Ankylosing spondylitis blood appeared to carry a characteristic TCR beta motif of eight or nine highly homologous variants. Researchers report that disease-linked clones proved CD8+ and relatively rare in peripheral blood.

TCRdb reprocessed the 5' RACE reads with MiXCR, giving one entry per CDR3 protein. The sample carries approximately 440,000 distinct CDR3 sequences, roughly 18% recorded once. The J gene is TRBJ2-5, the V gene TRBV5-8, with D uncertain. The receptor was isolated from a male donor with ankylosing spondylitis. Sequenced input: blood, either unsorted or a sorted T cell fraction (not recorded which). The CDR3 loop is CASSWVGSF. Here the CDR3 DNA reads TGTGCCAGCAGCTGGGTTGGAAGCTTC.